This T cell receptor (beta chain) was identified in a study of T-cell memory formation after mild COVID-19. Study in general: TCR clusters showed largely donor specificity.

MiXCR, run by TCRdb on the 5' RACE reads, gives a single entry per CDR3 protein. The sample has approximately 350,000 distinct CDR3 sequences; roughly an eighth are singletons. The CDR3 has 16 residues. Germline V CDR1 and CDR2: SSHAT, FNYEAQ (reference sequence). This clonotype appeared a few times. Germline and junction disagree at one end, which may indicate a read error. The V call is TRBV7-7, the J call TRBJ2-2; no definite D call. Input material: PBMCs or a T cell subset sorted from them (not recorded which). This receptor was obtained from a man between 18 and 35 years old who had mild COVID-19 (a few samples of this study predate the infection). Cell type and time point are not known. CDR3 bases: TGTGCTAGCAGCTTAATTATGGGTTCGAACACCGGGGAGCTGTTTTTT. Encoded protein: CASSLIMGSNTGELFF.